This is a list of T cell receptor beta chains from one sample in a study of blood T cell repertoires in COVID-19. Sequencing was performed with immunoSEQ multiplex PCR; in TCRdb, only in-frame clones are kept and a portion is missing. This sample yields roughly 150,000 clones, of which under 90% are seen a single time; approximately 8% belongs to the top ten. The specimen sequenced was PBMCs or T cells enriched from blood (not recorded which). The receptor source for this set is a woman in her 50s who had recovered from COVID-19. The CDR3 runs from the conserved cysteine through the conserved F or W. Each record gives: D gene, V gene, clone size, J gene, CDR3 DNA, CDR3 protein. The D gene is left open where the match is weak. Part of the rows lack a size; the others show once, few, many or a class for expanded clones.

TRBD2	TRBV7-3	-	TRBJ2-1	TGTGCCAGCAGCTCCATCCGCCTAGCGGGGGGATCGAGCTCCTACAATGAGCAGTTCTTC	CASSSIRLAGGSSSYNEQFF
TRBD2	TRBV11-3	-	TRBJ2-1	TGTGCCAGCAGCTTGAAGAGCCAACTAGCGGGGGGGACCTACAATGAGCAGTTCTTC	CASSLKSQLAGGTYNEQFF
-	TRBV5-1	-	TRBJ2-2	TGCGCCAGCAGCTTCCAGGGTGGGGCCGGGGAGCTGTTTTTT	CASSFQGGAGELFF
-	TRBV21-1	many	TRBJ1-2	TGTGCCAGCCACCAGTATTGGACAGGGGTACATGGCTACACCTTC	CASHQYWTGVHGYTF
TRBD2	TRBV27	-	TRBJ2-1	TGTGCCAGCAGATCCTTTAGCGGGAGTTTCAATGAGCAGTTCTTC	CASRSFSGSFNEQFF
-	TRBV10-2	-	TRBJ2-5	TGCGCCAGCAGGACACCATACGGGGGGACCCAGTACTTC	CASRTPYGGTQYF
-	TRBV28	once	TRBJ2-5	TGTGCCAGCAGTTTAAGTGGCTTCCAAGAGACCCAGTACTTC	CASSLSGFQETQYF
TRBD2	TRBV6-2/TRBV6-3	-	TRBJ2-1	TGTGCCAGCAGTCTCAGCGGGAGTTTAGAAGTGTTCTTC	CASSLSGSLEVFF
-	TRBV11-2	-	TRBJ1-6	TGTGCCAGCAGCTTCGAACCCGCGGGGTCCTATAATTCACCCCTCCACTTT	CASSFEPAGSYNSPLHF
-	TRBV6-5	once	TRBJ1-1	TGTGCCAGCAATTCAGGGCGGCGTGGGAACACTGAAGCTTTCTTT	CASNSGRRGNTEAFF
-	TRBV6-5	-	TRBJ1-4	TGTGCCAGCAGTTACCCGGAGGGAGGTAATGAAAAACTGTTTTTT	CASSYPEGGNEKLFF
TRBD1	TRBV5-1	-	TRBJ2-2	TGCGCCAGCAGCCCCCGCGAACAGGGGACCACCGGGGAGCTGTTTTTT	CASSPREQGTTGELFF
-	TRBV7-8	-	TRBJ2-5	TGTGCCAGCAGCTTTAATCAGGGAATGGAGACCCAGTACTTC	CASSFNQGMETQYF
TRBD1	TRBV7-3	-	TRBJ2-2	TGTGCCAGCAGCTCCGGGACAGGGTTTAACACCGGGGAGCTGTTTTTT	CASSSGTGFNTGELFF
-	TRBV2	-	TRBJ2-7	TGTGCCAGCAGTGAAGGGTGGGGGGGCGGCTACGAGCAGTACTTC	CASSEGWGGGYEQYF
-	TRBV5-1	-	TRBJ1-1	TGCGCCAGCAGACAAAAGGGAGGTACGACTGAAGCTTTCTTT	CASRQKGGTTEAFF
-	TRBV27	-	TRBJ1-2	TGTGCCAGCAGTTTATCGTTTACAGGGTATGGCTACACCTTC	CASSLSFTGYGYTF
-	TRBV7-2	-	TRBJ2-7	TGTGCCAGCAGCTTAGTCCGGGGGTACGAGCAGTACTTC	CASSLVRGYEQYF
-	TRBV19	-	TRBJ1-5	TGTGCCAGTAGTATAGTTGCTCAGTACAATCAGCCCCAGCATTTT	CASSIVAQYNQPQHF
-	TRBV18	-	TRBJ2-3	TGTGCCAGCTCGCCGGAGGATACGCAGTATTTT	CASSPEDTQYF
TRBD2	TRBV7-8	-	TRBJ2-3	TGTGCCAGCAGCTTAGCGGACCAGCGGGGGACGGCAGATACGCAGTATTTT	CASSLADQRGTADTQYF
-	TRBV19	-	TRBJ2-2	TGTGCCAGCGGCGATCGGGGGAACACCGGGGAGCTGTTTTTT	CASGDRGNTGELFF
TRBD1	TRBV5-6	-	TRBJ2-7	TGTGCCAGTCGACAGGGTGGACACGAGCAGTACTTC	CASRQGGHEQYF
-	TRBV1	-	TRBJ2-7	TGCACCAGCAGCCGGGCAGGGGCCTACGAGCAGTACTTC	CTSSRAGAYEQYF
-	TRBV28	-	TRBJ2-7	TGTGCCAGCAGCACCGGGACTTACGAGCAGTACTTC	CASSTGTYEQYF
-	TRBV7-3	-	TRBJ2-3	TGTGCCAGCAGCTTATCTAGCACAGATACGCAGTATTTT	CASSLSSTDTQYF
TRBD2	TRBV7-9	-	TRBJ2-5	TGTGCCAGCACCAACGGACTAGCAGGAGAGACCCAGTACTTC	CASTNGLAGETQYF
TRBD1	TRBV15	-	TRBJ2-7	TGTGCCACCAGCAGAGGCGGGACAGGGGGCTACGAGCAGTACTTC	CATSRGGTGGYEQYF
-	TRBV18	-	TRBJ1-4	TGTGCCAGCTCATCGATTCAGGAGGCAACTAATGAAAAACTGTTTTTT	CASSSIQEATNEKLFF
-	TRBV7-2	few	TRBJ2-1	TGTGCCAGCAGCTTAAGTGGTAGCCACAATGAGCAGTTCTTC	CASSLSGSHNEQFF
TRBD2	TRBV7-2	-	TRBJ2-2	TGTGCCAGCAGCTTAGAGGCTAGCGGGAGGGCTGCCGGGGAGCTGTTTTTT	CASSLEASGRAAGELFF
-	TRBV12-3/TRBV12-4	many	TRBJ1-2	TGTGCCAGCAGTTTATTGTATTATGGCTACACCTTC	CASSLLYYGYTF
-	TRBV7-2	few	TRBJ1-1	TGTGCCAGCAGCTTAAGAATAACGGGAAGACGGAACACTGAAGCTTTCTTT	CASSLRITGRRNTEAFF
TRBD1	TRBV7-3	-	TRBJ1-6	TGTGCCAGCAGTCATACCAGAGACAGGGTATATAATTCACCCCTCCACTTT	CASSHTRDRVYNSPLHF
-	TRBV7-9	once	TRBJ2-7	TGTGCCAGCAGCTTAGAGTCCGCTACCTACGAGCAGTACTTC	CASSLESATYEQYF
-	TRBV5-1	-	TRBJ2-1	TGCGCCAGCAGCTTGAGGACTGGCGATGAGCAGTTCTTC	CASSLRTGDEQFF
TRBD1	TRBV29-1	-	TRBJ1-2	TGCAGCGTTGAAATGCGGACAGGTAGTTCAAGCGGCTACACCTTC	CSVEMRTGSSSGYTF
-	TRBV18	once	TRBJ2-1	TGTGCCAGCTCACCTTCCGGGGGCTCCTACAATGAGCAGTTCTTC	CASSPSGGSYNEQFF
TRBD1	TRBV7-9	-	TRBJ2-3	TGTGCCAGCAGCTTAAGGGGGTCAGGGGGCGTCCCATGGACGCAGTATTTT	CASSLRGSGGVPWTQYF
TRBD2	TRBV7-8	few	TRBJ2-3	TGTGCCAGCAGCTTAGGGCTAGCGGGGGGTGATACGCAGTATTTT	CASSLGLAGGDTQYF
-	TRBV19	few	TRBJ2-5	TGTGCCAGTAGTATAGGTGGTAGAGCGGAGACCCAGTACTTC	CASSIGGRAETQYF
-	TRBV11-3	-	TRBJ1-6	TGTGCCAGCAGCTTAAGAGTCGGGTCACCCCTCCACTTT	CASSLRVGSPLHF
-	TRBV11-1	once	TRBJ2-6	TGTGCCAGCAGCTATGGACAGACTGGGGCCAACGTCCTGACTTTC	CASSYGQTGANVLTF
TRBD1	TRBV19	-	TRBJ2-7	TGTGCCTCCCAGGACAGGGGCTCCTACGAGCAGTACTTC	CASQDRGSYEQYF
-	TRBV9	-	TRBJ2-2	TGTGCCAGCAGCGGCCAGGGGTACACCGGGGAGCTGTTTTTT	CASSGQGYTGELFF
-	TRBV9	-	TRBJ1-1	TGTGCCAGCAGCGGGACTGCCACTGAAGCTTTCTTT	CASSGTATEAFF
-	TRBV3-1/TRBV3-2	-	TRBJ2-7	TGTGCCAGCAGCCCCGGAGAGGGAGCCTACGAGCAGTACTTC	CASSPGEGAYEQYF
-	TRBV5-1	-	TRBJ2-3	TGCGCCAGCAGCTTGGCGACAGCCACAGATACGCAGTATTTT	CASSLATATDTQYF
-	TRBV6-5	once	TRBJ1-1	TGTGCCAGCAGGGACAGTATGACTCTTATTGCTTTCTTT	CASRDSMTLIAFF
TRBD2	TRBV3-1/TRBV3-2	once	TRBJ2-3	TGTGCCAGCAGCCAAACTAGCGGTGCCGCGGATACGCAGTATTTT	CASSQTSGAADTQYF
-	TRBV28	-	TRBJ2-7	-	CASSSSGTGSYEQYF
TRBD2	TRBV25-1	once	TRBJ2-1	TGTGCCAGCAGTGAATCACTAGCGGGAGTCTATGAGCAGTTCTTC	CASSESLAGVYEQFF
-	TRBV29-1	-	TRBJ1-6	TGCAGCGTACAACAGGGTATTAATTCACCCCTCCACTTT	CSVQQGINSPLHF
-	TRBV19	-	TRBJ2-7	TGTGCCAGTAGTATACGGGGGGCGGTCTACGAGCAGTACTTC	CASSIRGAVYEQYF
-	TRBV18	-	TRBJ2-7	TGTGCCAGCTCAGCGGGATACGAGCAGTACTTC	CASSAGYEQYF
TRBD1	TRBV5-1	once	TRBJ1-1	TGCGCCAGCACCGACAGGGGGCCTGAAGCTTTCTTT	CASTDRGPEAFF
-	TRBV21-1	-	TRBJ1-1	TGTGCCAGCAGCAAATTTCTGGCCGGGGGAAAGAGGACTGAAGCTTTCTTT	CASSKFLAGGKRTEAFF